The 15 T cell receptor beta chains given below trace back to one sample, sequenced in a study of cytomegalovirus exposure and HLA in healthy donors (dated by TCRdb to the late 2010s). Library prep was done by the immunoSEQ multiplex PCR assay. For the multiplex PCR, a mixture combining 60 forward primers for TCR Vbeta segments and 13 reverse primers for TCR Jbeta segments was used. TCRdb stores this immuneACCESS table with in-frame sequences only. Part of the clones is absent; in the studies checked, under half of the shortfall reflects unresolved V genes, and no reason is known for the rest. The sample table contains roughly 130,000 clones; only one count was recorded for about 74% of them. Roughly 6.3% of the sample lies in the top ten. Sequences were obtained from PBMCs. Source of these receptors: a woman in her fifties or sixties in good health and CMV-seropositive.

This chain links TRBV19 with TRBJ2-2, with TRBD1 identical over 7 bases. CDR3 size: 13 residues. Trimming cost V 5 bases and J 6 bases; bases outside gene matches: 3. The germline V gene encodes CDR1 LNHDA and CDR2 SQIVND (reference sequence). As DNA, the CDR3 is TGTGCCAGTAGTTTACAGGGGCCCGGGGAGCTGTTTTTT. This sequence encodes CASSLQGPGELFF.

The sample holds a few counts of this clone. The chain employs TRBV11-3 and TRBJ2-1, with TRBD1 identical over 9 bases. The CDR3 length is 16 residues. V dropped 0 bases and J dropped 4; count of bases not matched to a gene: 4. The germline gives CDR1 SGHNT, CDR2 YENEEA. CDR3 DNA: TGTGCCAGCAGCTTAGATCGGGACAGGGTATACAATGAGCAGTTCTTC. Translated: CASSLDRDRVYNEQFF.

The V call is TRBV10-3, the J call TRBJ2-1; D unclear. The CDR3 is 11 residues long. Germline CDR1 is ENHRY and CDR2 is SYGVKD. Trimming left V 6 bases short and J 7 bases short, with 7 bases between. CDR3 region: CAISGANEQFF. The CDR3 region has the DNA TGTGCCATCAGCGGAGCGAATGAGCAGTTCTTC.

This chain connects TRBV18 to TRBJ2-3; TRBD2 is a possible D gene (6 bases). Trimming took 3 bases from V and 1 from J, leaving 14 bases between them. There are 16 residues in the CDR3. CDR1 and CDR2 (germline): KGHSH, LQKENI. CDR3 amino acids: CASSPLSGGGTDTQYF. For the CDR3, the DNA is TGTGCCAGCTCACCCCTTAGCGGCGGGGGCACAGATACGCAGTATTTT.

A single count supports this clone. This chain links TRBV7-2 with TRBJ2-7, with 8 bases aligning to TRBD2. Trimming cost V 1 base and J 2 bases; bases outside gene matches: 4. In germline, CDR1 is SGHTA, CDR2 FQGNSA. The CDR3 loop spans 15 amino acids. CDR3 nucleotide sequence: TGTGCCAGCAGCTTAGAAACGGGGGGGACCTACGAGCAGTACTTC. This encodes CASSLETGGTYEQYF.

The CDR3 loop is CASSNGVPEEQFF. The DNA of the CDR3 is TGTGCCAGCAGCAACGGGGTTCCGGAAGAGCAGTTCTTC. The chain links TRBV6-5 to TRBJ2-1; tentative D call: TRBD2 (5 bases). The CDR3 loop spans 13 amino acids. Looked up from germline, CDR1 is MNHEY and CDR2 is SVGAGI. V was pared by 6 bases and J by 10 bases, with 16 bases between.

CDR3 sequence: CSVEALPGPGDYGYTF. CDR3 in DNA: TGCAGCGTTGAAGCCCTACCGGGCCCGGGGGACTATGGCTACACCTTC. The rearrangement joins TRBV29-1 to TRBJ1-2, with a tentative D call TRBD1 (5 bases). This CDR3 has 16 amino acids. Per germline, CDR1 SQVTM and CDR2 ANQGSEA. Trimming removed 1 base at V and 3 bases at J, with 18 bases between.

In DNA, the CDR3 is TGTGCCAGCAGCCCCGAGGGAGCGGGGGGCGGCAATCAGCCCCAGCATTTT. Its translation: CASSPEGAGGGNQPQHF. The chain has TRBV7-8 and TRBJ1-5; tentative D call: TRBD1 (6 bases). The V gene lost 5 bases and the J gene lost 2 bases, with 19 bases spanning the gap. CDR1 is SGHVS and CDR2 is FQNEAQ in the germline V gene. The CDR3 has 17 amino acids.

J is TRBJ1-1 and V is TRBV2; TRBD1 is a possible D gene (6 bases). The CDR3 is 15 residues long. Trimming took off 3 bases at V and 8 bases at J, with 19 bases between the two ends. Germline assignment: CDR1 SNHLY and CDR2 FYNNEI. The CDR3, as DNA: TGTGCCAGCAGTGAGGACAGCTCGGGTTCACGGGAAGCTTTCTTT. Translated, it gives CASSEDSSGSREAFF.

This CDR3 is CASKKGGAVSYNEQFF. The CDR3 DNA sequence: TGCGCCAGTAAGAAGGGGGGGGCCGTCTCCTACAATGAGCAGTTCTTC. The V gene is TRBV5-1, the J gene TRBJ2-1, with D possibly matching TRBD2 (7 bases). This CDR3 contains 16 residues. V was trimmed by 8 bases and J by 0 bases, leaving 18 bases between them. The germline V gene encodes CDR1 SGHRS and CDR2 YFSETQ.

V is TRBV4-2 and J is TRBJ1-1; D ambiguous. CDR1 and CDR2 from the germline V gene are LGHNA and YNFKEQ. CDR3 length: 13 residues. The V gene lost 1 base and the J gene lost 1 base, with 4 bases spanning the gap. The CDR3 nucleotides read TGTGCCAGCAGCCAAGTCGGGAACACTGAAGCTTTCTTT. Translated, it gives CASSQVGNTEAFF.

The CDR3 DNA sequence: TGTGCCAGCAGTTCACCGGGACAGGGGGATTACGAGCAGTACTTC. This codes for CASSSPGQGDYEQYF. V is TRBV6-5 and J is TRBJ2-7; 11 bases align to TRBD1. Germline loops: CDR1 MNHEY, CDR2 SVGAGI. The CDR3 covers 15 residues. The junction had 6 bases not matched to a gene; V was cut back by 4 bases and J by 4 bases.

This clone was seen a handful of times. The chain couples TRBV19 to TRBJ1-1; D might be TRBD1 (6 bases). Germline V gene sequence: CDR1 LNHDA, CDR2 SQIVND (reference sequence). The CDR3 covers 14 residues. Trimming left V 5 bases short and J 11 bases short, with 21 bases between. CDR3 amino acids: CASSERTASLRAFF. The CDR3 DNA sequence: TGTGCCAGTAGTGAACGGACAGCAAGCCTGAGGGCTTTCTTT.

The chain uses TRBV6-5 and TRBJ1-5; no clear D gene. The CDR3 loop spans 13 amino acids. From germline, CDR1 is MNHEY and CDR2 SVGAGI. V was shortened by 2 bases and J by 10 bases, with 12 bases between the two germline ends. The CDR3 here is CASSYQNGSPQHF. Written as DNA, the CDR3 is TGTGCCAGCAGTTACCAAAATGGGAGCCCCCAGCATTTT.

V and J are TRBV5-6 and TRBJ1-4; TRBD1 matches at 10 bases. There are 16 residues in the CDR3. V lost 3 bases and J lost 6; bases outside the gene matches: 8. Germline lookup yields CDR1 SGHDT and CDR2 YYEEEE. The CDR3 spells CASSSHPGQGDEKLFF. The CDR3 coding sequence is TGTGCCAGCAGCTCCCATCCAGGACAGGGGGATGAAAAACTGTTTTTT.